Listed below are T cell receptor beta chains from one sample, sequenced in a study of CD8+ T cells in alopecia areata. Profiling relied on immunoSEQ multiplex PCR, and the TCRdb table lists in-frame clones only, not all of them. The sample consists of about 180,000 clones, around 49% of them appearing once. The sample here was CD8+ T cells sorted from blood, taken at roughly week 53, from a patient treated with tofacitinib. These receptors were collected from a human donor with alopecia areata. The CDR3 runs from the conserved cysteine through the conserved F or W. The order of the fields is D gene, V gene, J gene, clone size, CDR3 protein, CDR3 DNA. A D gene is named only where the DNA matches it firmly. Clone size, where shown, is once, few, many, or a class for clones that have expanded.

d_call: .; v_call: TRBV27; j_call: TRBJ2-2; clone_size: few; cdr3_aa: CASKEYTGELFF; cdr3_nt: TGTGCCAGCAAAGAATACACCGGGGAGCTGTTTTTT
d_call: .; v_call: TRBV7-9; j_call: TRBJ2-5; clone_size: few; cdr3_aa: CASSLFPLRDSQETQYF; cdr3_nt: TGTGCCAGCAGCTTATTTCCCCTCCGGGACTCCCAAGAGACCCAGTACTTC
d_call: TRBD1; v_call: TRBV25-1; j_call: TRBJ2-7; clone_size: .; cdr3_aa: CASSPGDRAVTYEQYF; cdr3_nt: TGTGCCAGCAGCCCAGGGGACAGGGCGGTTACCTACGAGCAGTACTTC
d_call: TRBD1; v_call: TRBV10-3; j_call: TRBJ2-7; clone_size: .; cdr3_aa: CAINFGDRDSGYEQYF; cdr3_nt: TGTGCCATCAATTTCGGCGACCGGGACAGCGGCTACGAGCAGTACTTC
d_call: .; v_call: TRBV10-3; j_call: TRBJ1-5; clone_size: few; cdr3_aa: CAISERGVEPQHF; cdr3_nt: TGTGCCATCAGTGAGCGGGGGGTTGAGCCCCAGCATTTT
d_call: .; v_call: TRBV27; j_call: TRBJ2-5; clone_size: .; cdr3_aa: CASSSLRVEETQYF; cdr3_nt: TGTGCCAGCAGTTCCCTCAGGGTGGAAGAGACCCAGTACTTC
d_call: .; v_call: TRBV13; j_call: TRBJ1-1; clone_size: .; cdr3_aa: CASSSNTEAFF; cdr3_nt: TGTGCCAGCAGCTCCAACACTGAAGCTTTCTTT
d_call: .; v_call: TRBV5-1; j_call: TRBJ2-7; clone_size: .; cdr3_aa: CASSFDGYEQYF; cdr3_nt: TGCGCCAGCAGCTTCGACGGCTACGAGCAGTACTTC
d_call: .; v_call: TRBV9; j_call: TRBJ1-5; clone_size: .; cdr3_aa: CASSAVSSNQPQHF; cdr3_nt: TGTGCCAGCAGCGCTGTATCTAGCAATCAGCCCCAGCATTTT
d_call: .; v_call: TRBV4-1; j_call: TRBJ1-3; clone_size: .; cdr3_aa: CASSQEGRNSGNTIYF; cdr3_nt: TGCGCCAGCAGCCAAGAAGGCAGGAACTCTGGAAACACCATATATTTT
d_call: .; v_call: TRBV27; j_call: TRBJ1-1; clone_size: few; cdr3_aa: CASSFPQGPQNTEAFF; cdr3_nt: TGTGCCAGCAGTTTCCCACAGGGCCCACAGAACACTGAAGCTTTCTTT
d_call: TRBD1; v_call: TRBV13; j_call: TRBJ1-5; clone_size: .; cdr3_aa: CASSSQGAQPQHF; cdr3_nt: TGTGCCAGCAGTTCACAGGGGGCTCAGCCCCAGCATTTT
d_call: .; v_call: TRBV30; j_call: TRBJ1-1; clone_size: .; cdr3_aa: CAWRYGGNTEAFF; cdr3_nt: TGTGCCTGGAGGTATGGAGGGAACACTGAAGCTTTCTTT
d_call: TRBD1; v_call: TRBV30; j_call: TRBJ1-1; clone_size: .; cdr3_aa: CAWSVLGTVRAFF; cdr3_nt: TGTGCCTGGAGTGTACTAGGGACAGTTCGAGCTTTCTTT
d_call: TRBD1; v_call: TRBV30; j_call: TRBJ1-1; clone_size: .; cdr3_aa: CAWSYSGQGITEAFF; cdr3_nt: TGTGCCTGGAGTTATTCAGGACAGGGAATCACTGAAGCTTTCTTT
d_call: TRBD1; v_call: TRBV7-9; j_call: TRBJ2-5; clone_size: .; cdr3_aa: CASSLGETGAQETQYF; cdr3_nt: TGTGCCAGCAGCCTCGGGGAGACAGGGGCACAAGAGACCCAGTACTTC
d_call: TRBD1; v_call: TRBV6-5; j_call: TRBJ2-7; clone_size: .; cdr3_aa: CASSYNQGAYEQYF; cdr3_nt: TGTGCCAGCAGTTACAACCAGGGGGCATATGAGCAGTACTTC